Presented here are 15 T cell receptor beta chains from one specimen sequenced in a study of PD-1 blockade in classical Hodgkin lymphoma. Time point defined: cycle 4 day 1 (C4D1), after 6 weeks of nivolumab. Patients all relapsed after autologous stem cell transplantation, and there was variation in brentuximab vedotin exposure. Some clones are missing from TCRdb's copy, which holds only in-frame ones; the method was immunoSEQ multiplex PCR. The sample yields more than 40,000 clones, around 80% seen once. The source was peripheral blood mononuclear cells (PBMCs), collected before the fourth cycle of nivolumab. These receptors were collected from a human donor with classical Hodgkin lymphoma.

The CDR3 loop is CASSLASAAETQYF. The CDR3 nucleotides are TGTGCCAGCAGCTTAGCCTCGGCAGCAGAGACCCAGTACTTC. This sequence joins TRBV7-9 and TRBJ2-5; no clear D. Germline V lookup: CDR1 SEHNR, CDR2 FQNEAQ (reference sequence). The CDR3 is 14 residues long. The V end was cut by 0 bases, the J end by 4 bases, with 9 bases between.

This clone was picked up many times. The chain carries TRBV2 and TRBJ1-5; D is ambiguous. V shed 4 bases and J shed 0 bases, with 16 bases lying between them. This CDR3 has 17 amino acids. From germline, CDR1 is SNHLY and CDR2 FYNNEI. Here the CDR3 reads CASSASASVDSNQPQHF. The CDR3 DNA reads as TGTGCCAGCAGTGCGTCGGCGTCGGTAGATAGCAATCAGCCCCAGCATTTT.

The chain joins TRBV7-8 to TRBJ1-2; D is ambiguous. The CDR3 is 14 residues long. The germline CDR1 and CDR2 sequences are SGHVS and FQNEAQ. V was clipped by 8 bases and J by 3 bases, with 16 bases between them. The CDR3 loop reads CASSRSTGDYGYTF. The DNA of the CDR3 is TGTGCCAGCTCCCGATCCACCGGGGACTATGGCTACACCTTC.

The CDR3 spells CASSGSGTGAQPQHF. CDR3 nucleotides: TGTGCCAGCAGCGGATCCGGGACAGGGGCCCAGCCCCAGCATTTT. The V call is TRBV9, the J call TRBJ1-5, with 10 bases aligning to TRBD1. CDR3 size: 15 residues. Losses at the gene ends were 3 bases for V and 7 bases for J; bases not matched to a gene: 7. The germline gives CDR1 SGDLS, CDR2 YYNGEE.

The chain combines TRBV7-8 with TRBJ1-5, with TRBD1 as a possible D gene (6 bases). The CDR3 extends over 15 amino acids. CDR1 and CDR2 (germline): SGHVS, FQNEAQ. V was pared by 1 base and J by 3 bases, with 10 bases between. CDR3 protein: CASSLGQAPNQPQHF. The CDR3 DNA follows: TGTGCCAGCAGCTTAGGACAGGCGCCCAATCAGCCCCAGCATTTT.

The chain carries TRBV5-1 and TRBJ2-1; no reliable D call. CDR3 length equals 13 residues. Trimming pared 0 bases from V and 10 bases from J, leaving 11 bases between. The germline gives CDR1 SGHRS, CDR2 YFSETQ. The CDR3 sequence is CASSLDRAREQFF. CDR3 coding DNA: TGCGCCAGCAGCTTGGACCGGGCGCGGGAGCAGTTCTTC.

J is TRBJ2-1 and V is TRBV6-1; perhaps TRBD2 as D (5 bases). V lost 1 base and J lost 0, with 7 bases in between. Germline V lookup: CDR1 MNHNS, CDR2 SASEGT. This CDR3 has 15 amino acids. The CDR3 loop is CASSEVGSSYNEQFF. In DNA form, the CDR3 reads TGTGCCAGCAGTGAAGTGGGGAGCTCCTACAATGAGCAGTTCTTC.

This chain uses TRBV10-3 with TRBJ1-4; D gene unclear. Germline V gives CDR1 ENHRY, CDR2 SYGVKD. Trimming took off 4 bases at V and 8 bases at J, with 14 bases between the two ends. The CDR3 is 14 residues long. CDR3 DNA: TGTGCCATCAGTGTCGAGCCTGGTGGGGAAAAACTGTTTTTT. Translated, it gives CAISVEPGGEKLFF.

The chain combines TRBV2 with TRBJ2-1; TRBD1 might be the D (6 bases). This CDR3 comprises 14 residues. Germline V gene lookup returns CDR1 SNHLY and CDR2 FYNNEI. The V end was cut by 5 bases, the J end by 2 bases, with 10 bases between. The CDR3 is CASSLGGAYNEQFF. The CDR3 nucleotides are TGTGCCAGCAGTCTAGGGGGTGCCTACAATGAGCAGTTCTTC.

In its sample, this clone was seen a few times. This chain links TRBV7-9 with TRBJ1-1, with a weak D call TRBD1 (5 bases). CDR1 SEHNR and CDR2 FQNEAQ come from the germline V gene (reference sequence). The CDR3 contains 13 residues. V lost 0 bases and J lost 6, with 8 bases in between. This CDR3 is CASSLALGAEAFF. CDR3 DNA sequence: TGTGCCAGCAGCTTAGCGCTGGGGGCTGAAGCTTTCTTT.

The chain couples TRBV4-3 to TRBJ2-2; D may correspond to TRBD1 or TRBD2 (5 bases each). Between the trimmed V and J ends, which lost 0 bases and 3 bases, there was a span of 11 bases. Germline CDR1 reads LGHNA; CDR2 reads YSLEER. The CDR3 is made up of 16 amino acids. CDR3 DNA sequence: TGCGCCAGCAGCCAAGACTACGGGGCGGACACCGGGGAGCTGTTTTTT. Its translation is CASSQDYGADTGELFF.

The CDR3 loop reads CASSQGQGRGLAGAESYEQYF. Here the CDR3 DNA reads TGTGCCAGCAGCCAAGGACAGGGTCGGGGACTAGCGGGGGCCGAATCCTACGAGCAGTACTTC. This rearrangement joins TRBV4-2 to TRBJ2-7; 14 bases are a match to TRBD2. This CDR3 comprises 21 residues. Germline CDR1 is LGHNA and CDR2 is YNFKEQ. V lost 1 base, J lost 1 base, and 15 bases stayed unmatched.

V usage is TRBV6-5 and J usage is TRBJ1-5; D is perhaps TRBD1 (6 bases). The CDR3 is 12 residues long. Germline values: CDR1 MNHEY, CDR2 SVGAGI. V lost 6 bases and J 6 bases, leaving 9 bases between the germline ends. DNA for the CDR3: TGTGCCAGCAGCCTGACAGGTCAGCCCCAGCATTTT. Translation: CASSLTGQPQHF.

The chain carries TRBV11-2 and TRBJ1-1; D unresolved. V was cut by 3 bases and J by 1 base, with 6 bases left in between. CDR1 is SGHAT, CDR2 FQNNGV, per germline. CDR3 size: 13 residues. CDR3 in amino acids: CASSFGENTEAFF. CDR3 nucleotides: TGTGCCAGCAGCTTTGGGGAGAACACTGAAGCTTTCTTT.

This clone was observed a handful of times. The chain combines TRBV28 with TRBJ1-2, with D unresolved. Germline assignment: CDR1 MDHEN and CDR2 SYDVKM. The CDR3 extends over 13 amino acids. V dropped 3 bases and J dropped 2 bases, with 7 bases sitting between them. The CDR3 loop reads CASSFRSNYGYTF. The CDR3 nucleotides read TGTGCCAGCAGTTTTAGGAGCAACTATGGCTACACCTTC.